The rows below give T cell receptor beta chains drawn from one sample of a study of blood T cell repertoires in COVID-19. Repertoires were generated with immunoSEQ multiplex PCR, while TCRdb's copy carries only in-frame clones and drops some. Of 330,000 or so clones in the sample, less than 90% were seen once. The sample consisted of PBMCs or T cells enriched from blood (not recorded which). The receptors stem from a woman in her 30s who had recovered from COVID-19. The CDR3 runs from the conserved cysteine through the conserved F or W. D genes are given only for firm matches. Rows may omit the clone size; those that give it use once, few, many or a size class.

J gene: TRBJ2-5; D gene: TRBD2; V gene: TRBV3-1/TRBV3-2; clone size: -; CDR3 DNA: TGTGCCAGCAGCGAGGGGACTAGCGGAGAAGAGACCCAGTACTTC; CDR3 protein: CASSEGTSGEETQYF
J gene: TRBJ2-2; D gene: -; V gene: TRBV9; clone size: once; CDR3 DNA: TGTGCCAGCAGCGTAGGGGGTAGCGCTAACACCGGGGAGCTGTTTTTT; CDR3 protein: CASSVGGSANTGELFF
J gene: TRBJ1-2; D gene: -; V gene: TRBV30; clone size: -; CDR3 DNA: TGTGCCTGGAATCGCCGTTGGAGTGGCTACACCTTC; CDR3 protein: CAWNRRWSGYTF
J gene: TRBJ2-1; D gene: TRBD2; V gene: TRBV7-2; clone size: -; CDR3 DNA: TGTGCCAGCACCGCCGTAGGGACTACGGGGGGGGAGCAGTTCTTC; CDR3 protein: CASTAVGTTGGEQFF
J gene: TRBJ2-4; D gene: TRBD1; V gene: TRBV19; clone size: -; CDR3 DNA: TGTGCCAGTAGTATGGGACAGGGTTACATTCAGTACTTC; CDR3 protein: CASSMGQGYIQYF
J gene: TRBJ1-4; D gene: TRBD1; V gene: TRBV5-1; clone size: -; CDR3 DNA: TGCGCCAGCAGTCCGGGACAGCTTAATGAAAAACTGTTTTTT; CDR3 protein: CASSPGQLNEKLFF
J gene: TRBJ1-1; D gene: -; V gene: TRBV19; clone size: -; CDR3 DNA: TGTGCCAGTAGTTGGAGGGACACTGAAGCTTTCTTT; CDR3 protein: CASSWRDTEAFF
J gene: TRBJ1-1; D gene: -; V gene: TRBV14; clone size: -; CDR3 DNA: TGTGCCAGCAGCCAAGAAATCGGGGGGCGCAGGACTGAAGCTTTCTTT; CDR3 protein: CASSQEIGGRRTEAFF
J gene: TRBJ1-4; D gene: -; V gene: TRBV11-3; clone size: once; CDR3 DNA: TGTGCCAGCAGCGAGGGGGAGCCAAAACTGTTTTTT; CDR3 protein: CASSEGEPKLFF
J gene: TRBJ2-5; D gene: TRBD1; V gene: TRBV5-6; clone size: -; CDR3 DNA: TGTGCCAGCAGCTTATTCGGGCTGGGACAGCGTCGAGAGACCCAGTACTTC; CDR3 protein: CASSLFGLGQRRETQYF
J gene: TRBJ2-7; D gene: -; V gene: TRBV6-1; clone size: -; CDR3 DNA: TGTGCCAGCAGTGAAGCAGGAAGGAGCTCCTACGAGCAGTACTTC; CDR3 protein: CASSEAGRSSYEQYF
J gene: TRBJ1-5; D gene: TRBD1; V gene: TRBV19; clone size: once; CDR3 DNA: TGTGCCAGTAGTATCGGCACAGGGGGCGTTCAGCCCCAGCATTTT; CDR3 protein: CASSIGTGGVQPQHF
J gene: TRBJ2-5; D gene: TRBD2; V gene: TRBV24-1; clone size: -; CDR3 DNA: TGTGCCACCAGCCTAGCGGGAGGAGAGACCCAGTACTTC; CDR3 protein: CATSLAGGETQYF
J gene: TRBJ1-5; D gene: -; V gene: TRBV30; clone size: -; CDR3 DNA: TGTGCCTGGAGTCCCCAGGGGATAAGGAATCAGCCCCAGCATTTT; CDR3 protein: CAWSPQGIRNQPQHF
J gene: TRBJ2-5; D gene: -; V gene: TRBV2; clone size: -; CDR3 DNA: TGTGCCAGCAGTGAAATCAGCCAAGAGACCCAGTACTTC; CDR3 protein: CASSEISQETQYF
J gene: TRBJ1-2; D gene: -; V gene: TRBV7-2; clone size: -; CDR3 DNA: TGTGCCAGCAGCTTAGAAGGGGGGGCCAACTATGGCTACACCTTC; CDR3 protein: CASSLEGGANYGYTF
J gene: TRBJ1-5; D gene: -; V gene: TRBV4-1; clone size: once; CDR3 DNA: TGCGCCAGCAGCCAAGGACCGGGCAGGGGCAATCAGCCCCAGCATTTT; CDR3 protein: CASSQGPGRGNQPQHF
J gene: TRBJ1-4; D gene: TRBD1; V gene: TRBV6-5; clone size: -; CDR3 DNA: TGTGCCAGCAGCAACAGGGGGTATAATGAAAAACTGTTTTTT; CDR3 protein: CASSNRGYNEKLFF
J gene: TRBJ2-7; D gene: -; V gene: TRBV20-1; clone size: -; CDR3 DNA: TGCAGTGCCCTTGTCAGGAACGAGCAGTACTTC; CDR3 protein: CSALVRNEQYF
J gene: TRBJ1-2; D gene: TRBD1; V gene: TRBV25-1; clone size: -; CDR3 DNA: TGTGCCAGCAGTCCACGGACAGGGGCGGATGGTGGCTACACCTTC; CDR3 protein: CASSPRTGADGGYTF
J gene: TRBJ2-1; D gene: -; V gene: TRBV5-6; clone size: -; CDR3 DNA: TGTGCCAGCAGCTTTTGGAACAGGGTATTCAATGAGCAGTTCTTC; CDR3 protein: CASSFWNRVFNEQFF
J gene: TRBJ2-1; D gene: -; V gene: TRBV7-9; clone size: -; CDR3 DNA: TGTGCCAGCAGCTTAGGAAGGCCGACAGGCGATGAGCAGTTCTTC; CDR3 protein: CASSLGRPTGDEQFF
J gene: TRBJ2-3; D gene: -; V gene: TRBV7-9; clone size: -; CDR3 DNA: TGTGCCAGCAGCCCCCGTCGAGGGACTTTCACGGATACGCAGTATTTT; CDR3 protein: CASSPRRGTFTDTQYF
J gene: TRBJ2-7; D gene: TRBD1; V gene: TRBV5-4; clone size: -; CDR3 DNA: TGTGCCAACCGGGACAGGGGATCCTACGAGCAGTACTTC; CDR3 protein: CANRDRGSYEQYF
J gene: TRBJ2-3; D gene: TRBD1; V gene: TRBV27; clone size: -; CDR3 DNA: TGTGCCAGCGGCCGGGACAGGGTCCCCGATACGCAGTATTTT; CDR3 protein: CASGRDRVPDTQYF
J gene: TRBJ2-3; D gene: TRBD2; V gene: TRBV7-3; clone size: -; CDR3 DNA: TGTGCCAGCAGTATCCGGAACGGGGGGACAGATACGCAGTATTTT; CDR3 protein: CASSIRNGGTDTQYF
J gene: TRBJ1-4; D gene: TRBD1; V gene: TRBV18; clone size: -; CDR3 DNA: TGTGCCAGCTCACCCGCCGGGACAGGGGAAAAACTGTTTTTT; CDR3 protein: CASSPAGTGEKLFF
J gene: TRBJ1-5; D gene: -; V gene: TRBV2; clone size: -; CDR3 DNA: TGTGCCAGCGATCGTGATAGTCACCCCAATCAGCCCCAGCATTTT; CDR3 protein: CASDRDSHPNQPQHF
J gene: TRBJ2-7; D gene: TRBD1; V gene: TRBV5-5; clone size: -; CDR3 DNA: TGTGCCAGCAGCCGGGGACAGGGGGCTTCCTACGAGCAGTACTTC; CDR3 protein: CASSRGQGASYEQYF
J gene: TRBJ1-1; D gene: -; V gene: TRBV7-2; clone size: once; CDR3 DNA: TGTGCCAGCAGCTCCCGGCGGGTGGGGGAAGCTTTCTTT; CDR3 protein: CASSSRRVGEAFF
J gene: TRBJ2-1; D gene: -; V gene: TRBV7-6; clone size: -; CDR3 DNA: TGTGCCAGCAGCTTAGCGGGGGGTGAGCAGTTCTTC; CDR3 protein: CASSLAGGEQFF
J gene: TRBJ1-2; D gene: -; V gene: TRBV30; clone size: -; CDR3 DNA: TGTGCCTGGAGCGCAAAAGCGGGTGATGGCTACACCTTC; CDR3 protein: CAWSAKAGDGYTF
J gene: TRBJ2-7; D gene: -; V gene: TRBV11-3; clone size: -; CDR3 DNA: TGTGCCAGCAGCTTAGCAGGGAAGGCCTACGAGCAGTACTTC; CDR3 protein: CASSLAGKAYEQYF
J gene: TRBJ2-5; D gene: -; V gene: TRBV11-2; clone size: -; CDR3 DNA: TGTGCCAGCAGCTTAACGGACACGAGGGAGACCCAGTACTTC; CDR3 protein: CASSLTDTRETQYF
J gene: TRBJ1-3; D gene: -; V gene: TRBV18; clone size: -; CDR3 DNA: TGTGCCAGCTCAATCTCAGTACAGTCCGGAAACACCATATATTTT; CDR3 protein: CASSISVQSGNTIYF
J gene: TRBJ1-1; D gene: -; V gene: TRBV10-3; clone size: -; CDR3 DNA: TGTGCCATCAGTGACCCACAAGAGAACACTGAAGCTTTCTTT; CDR3 protein: CAISDPQENTEAFF
J gene: TRBJ1-2; D gene: TRBD1; V gene: TRBV2; clone size: -; CDR3 DNA: TGTGCCAGCAGGGGCAGGGGGCAACAGGACTACACCTTC; CDR3 protein: CASRGRGQQDYTF
J gene: TRBJ2-7; D gene: -; V gene: TRBV21-1; clone size: -; CDR3 DNA: TGTGCCAGCAGCAAAGCGCTAAGGAGTGGTGTATGCTACGAGCAGTACTTC; CDR3 protein: CASSKALRSGVCYEQYF
J gene: TRBJ1-5; D gene: -; V gene: TRBV11-2; clone size: once; CDR3 DNA: TGTGCCAGCAGCAACACAGGTGTAGCTCAGCCCCAGCATTTT; CDR3 protein: CASSNTGVAQPQHF
J gene: TRBJ2-1; D gene: TRBD2; V gene: TRBV19; clone size: -; CDR3 DNA: TGTGCCAGCGGGGAGGGAAACAATGAGCAGTTCTTC; CDR3 protein: CASGEGNNEQFF
J gene: TRBJ2-1; D gene: TRBD1; V gene: TRBV4-2; clone size: -; CDR3 DNA: TGTGCCAGCAGCCAATTGGACCTGAGACAGGGGGCGGGTGAGCAGTTCTTC; CDR3 protein: CASSQLDLRQGAGEQFF
J gene: TRBJ2-5; D gene: TRBD1; V gene: TRBV29-1; clone size: -; CDR3 DNA: TGCAGCGTTGAGGGCGGGACAGGGGGCAGGGAGACCCAGTACTTC; CDR3 protein: CSVEGGTGGRETQYF
J gene: TRBJ2-7; D gene: -; V gene: TRBV2; clone size: -; CDR3 DNA: TGTGCGGAGGGAGACTCGTCGGACGAGCAGTACTTC; CDR3 protein: CAEGDSSDEQYF
J gene: TRBJ2-5; D gene: TRBD2; V gene: TRBV4-1; clone size: -; CDR3 DNA: TGCGCCAGCAGCCAAGTAGCGGGGGAAGAGACCCAGTACTTC; CDR3 protein: CASSQVAGEETQYF
J gene: TRBJ2-3; D gene: TRBD2; V gene: TRBV30; clone size: -; CDR3 DNA: TGTGCCTGGGAGGGAGGGTCTGGGACGCAGTATTTT; CDR3 protein: CAWEGGSGTQYF
J gene: TRBJ2-5; D gene: TRBD1; V gene: TRBV7-2; clone size: -; CDR3 DNA: TGTGCCAGCAGCTCCAGACAGGGTCCGGAGACCCAGTACTTC; CDR3 protein: CASSSRQGPETQYF
J gene: TRBJ2-3; D gene: -; V gene: TRBV19; clone size: -; CDR3 DNA: TGTGCCAGTAGTATGGCGGCAGATACGCAGTATTTT; CDR3 protein: CASSMAADTQYF
J gene: TRBJ2-7; D gene: -; V gene: TRBV7-9; clone size: -; CDR3 DNA: TGTGCCAGCAGTTCAGGACGGGACTCCTACGAGCAGTACTTC; CDR3 protein: CASSSGRDSYEQYF
J gene: TRBJ2-1; D gene: TRBD2; V gene: TRBV5-1; clone size: -; CDR3 DNA: TGCGCCAGCAGCCCCAGACTAGCGGGGTCCTACAATGAGCAGTTCTTC; CDR3 protein: CASSPRLAGSYNEQFF
J gene: TRBJ2-1; D gene: -; V gene: TRBV4-1; clone size: few; CDR3 DNA: TGCGCCAGCAGCCAAGATCCTTCGCAAGCCGAGCAGTTCTTC; CDR3 protein: CASSQDPSQAEQFF
J gene: TRBJ1-1; D gene: -; V gene: TRBV27; clone size: -; CDR3 DNA: TGTGCCAGCAGTTTAGGACACAAGGTCACTGAAGCTTTCTTT; CDR3 protein: CASSLGHKVTEAFF
J gene: TRBJ2-3; D gene: -; V gene: TRBV11-2; clone size: -; CDR3 DNA: TGTGCCAGCAGCTTCTCTGCGGGGCGCACAGATACGCAGTATTTT; CDR3 protein: CASSFSAGRTDTQYF
J gene: TRBJ2-3; D gene: TRBD1; V gene: TRBV3-1/TRBV3-2; clone size: few; CDR3 DNA: TGTGCCAGCAGCCAAGTTTCCCGGACAGGGGTGGCAGATACGCAGTATTTT; CDR3 protein: CASSQVSRTGVADTQYF
J gene: TRBJ2-1; D gene: TRBD1; V gene: TRBV11-2; clone size: few; CDR3 DNA: TGTGCCAGCAGCCGACCGGGACAGGGGTACAATGAGCAGTTCTTC; CDR3 protein: CASSRPGQGYNEQFF
J gene: TRBJ2-3; D gene: -; V gene: TRBV19; clone size: -; CDR3 DNA: TGTGCCAGTAGTCCCAGGACTTTCACAGATACGCAGTATTTT; CDR3 protein: CASSPRTFTDTQYF